This TCR beta chain was found in a study of T cell repertoires in cytomegalovirus infection. Overall study: Shared public TCR beta signatures pointed to both CMV infection and a matching HLA type.

Notes on this clonotype: Its antigen is unknown.

Using its own MiXCR run on the reads, TCRdb lists one record per CDR3 protein. The sample has about 890,000 distinct CDR3 sequences, 30% to 40% seen once. Sequencing used cultured CD8+ T cells from PBMCs, obtained from culture after CMV antigen stimulation. The TCR sequence derives from a human donor in good health (CMV status not recorded). Some clones in this sample may be carry-over from other donors' samples.

The CDR3 spells CASSEGRIYNSPLHF. Here the CDR3 DNA reads TGTGCCAGCAGCGAGGGACGGATATATAATTCACCCCTCCACTTT. The chain combines TRBV5-5 with TRBJ1-6, with D possibly being TRBD1 (5 bases). Trimming left V 4 bases short and J 4 bases short, with 12 bases between. This CDR3 is 15 amino acids long. CDR1 is SGHKS and CDR2 is YYEKEE in the germline V gene (reference sequence).